The 30 T cell receptor beta chains in this list originate from one sample, sequenced in a study of blood T cell repertoires in COVID-19. Profiling relied on immunoSEQ multiplex PCR, and the TCRdb table lists in-frame clones only, not all of them. The sample holds some 130,000 clones, about nine tenths seen once. The specimen was peripheral blood. The receptors come from a man in his fifties or sixties with acute or convalescent COVID-19.

V is TRBV6-5 and J is TRBJ2-7; 7 bases map to TRBD1. Germline V gene lookup returns CDR1 MNHEY and CDR2 SVGAGI. V lost 7 bases, J lost 0 bases, and 6 bases stayed unmatched. The length of the CDR3 is 14 residues. CDR3 in amino acids: CASILGGLSYEQYF. The CDR3 bases are TGTGCCAGCATTTTAGGGGGCCTCTCCTACGAGCAGTACTTC.

The chain carries TRBV4-1 and TRBJ2-1, with D possibly matching TRBD1 (6 bases). Germline CDR1 MGHRA, CDR2 YSYEKL. This CDR3 is built from 16 residues. V dropped 2 bases and J dropped 0 bases, with 11 bases sitting between them. CDR3 in DNA: TGCGCCAGCAGCCAAATCACAGGGAGCTCCTACAATGAGCAGTTCTTC. Translating gives CASSQITGSSYNEQFF.

The chain is built from TRBV7-9 and TRBJ2-7; D not resolved. The germline V and J ends were trimmed by 5 bases and 6 bases, with 14 bases remaining between them. CDR1 and CDR2 from the germline V gene are SEHNR and FQNEAQ (reference sequence). CDR3 length: 13 residues. The CDR3 region has the DNA TGTGCCAGCAGCATTAAGAGGATGGGCGAGCAGTACTTC. It translates to CASSIKRMGEQYF.

This rearrangement joins TRBV19 to TRBJ1-2; 7 nucleotides line up with TRBD1. The V gene's germline CDR1 is LNHDA and CDR2 SQIVND (reference sequence). V trimming: 5 bases; J trimming: 7 bases; junction bases outside the gene matches: 7. The CDR3 is made up of 13 amino acids. The CDR3 reads CASSLLDRVGYTF. For the CDR3, the DNA is TGTGCCAGTAGTCTTCTTGACAGGGTTGGCTACACCTTC. Variable domain in full (rest from reference TRBV19 and TRBJ1-2): DGGITQSPKYLFRKEGQNVTLSCEQNLNHDAMYWYRQDPGQGLRLIYYSQIVNDFQKGDIAEGYSVSREKKESFPLTVTSAQKNPTAFYLCASSLLDRVGYTFGSGTRLTVV.

The chain recombines TRBV6-5 with TRBJ1-1; TRBD1 might be the D (6 bases). CDR3 size: 14 residues. Germline-derived CDR1 and CDR2 are MNHEY and SVGAGI. The V gene lost 0 bases and the J gene lost 5 bases, with 10 bases spanning the gap. CDR3 protein: CASSYSGGRTEAFF. Written as DNA, the CDR3 is TGTGCCAGCAGTTACTCCGGGGGGCGTACTGAAGCTTTCTTT.

The rearrangement links TRBV5-1 to TRBJ2-7; possible D gene TRBD1, 6 bases. Germline V CDR1 and CDR2: SGHRS, YFSETQ. Trimming cost V 7 bases and J 0 bases, with 17 bases left between them. The CDR3 runs 15 residues. The CDR3 sequence: CASGIYLGASYEQYF. The CDR3 bases are TGCGCCAGCGGCATATACTTGGGGGCCTCCTACGAGCAGTACTTC.

This clone has only a few counts. The rearrangement uses TRBV30 and TRBJ2-7; D unresolved. Trimming took off 3 bases at V and 8 bases at J, with 23 bases between the two ends. CDR3 length: 15 residues. From germline, CDR1 is GTSNPN and CDR2 SVGIG (reference sequence). The CDR3 is CAWSDTAFRFFQQYF. The CDR3 DNA sequence: TGTGCCTGGAGCGACACCGCGTTTAGGTTTTTCCAGCAGTACTTC.

The chain has TRBV10-1 and TRBJ1-1; D is perhaps TRBD1 (5 bases). Germline CDR1 WNHNN, CDR2 SYGVQD (reference sequence). V was pared by 6 bases and J by 4 bases, with 12 bases between. CDR3 length: 13 amino acids. CDR3 DNA sequence: TGCGCCAGCAGCCAGGGCCTGGGCACTGAAGCTTTCTTT. Translation: CASSQGLGTEAFF.

The rearrangement joins TRBV28 to TRBJ1-2, with D unclear. Germline V gene data show CDR1 as MDHEN and CDR2 as SYDVKM. The CDR3 contains 15 residues. Trimming removed 5 bases at V and 3 bases at J, with 16 bases between. CDR3: CASSTGSPDYYGYTF. CDR3 coding DNA: TGTGCCAGCAGTACTGGTTCTCCGGACTACTATGGCTACACCTTC.

This clone was detected only a few times. This sequence joins TRBV6-5 and TRBJ1-2; tentatively, D is TRBD1 (5 bases). The CDR3 extends over 13 amino acids. Per germline, CDR1 MNHEY and CDR2 SVGAGI. V lost 6 bases to trimming and J lost 5 bases, with 13 bases between them. The CDR3 region is CASSKQEAYGYTF. The CDR3 DNA sequence: TGTGCCAGCAGCAAACAGGAAGCTTATGGCTACACCTTC.

This sequence joins TRBV18 and TRBJ2-2; a possible D gene is TRBD1 (5 bases). Germline V gives CDR1 KGHSH, CDR2 LQKENI. V was cut by 2 bases and J by 7 bases, with 14 bases left in between. The CDR3 runs 15 residues. CDR3 nucleotides: TGTGCCAGCTCACCATATACAGGATTCAGCGGGGAGCTGTTTTTT. Its translation is CASSPYTGFSGELFF.

V gene TRBV7-9 combines with J gene TRBJ2-1; 8 bases align to TRBD2. CDR1 and CDR2 from the germline V gene are SEHNR and FQNEAQ (reference sequence). The CDR3 is 16 amino acids. The V segment lost 8 bases and the J segment 2 bases; nucleotides outside the gene matches: 11. The DNA for the CDR3 is TGTGCCAGCCACGGGAGCGGGAGAGAAACCTACAATGAGCAGTTCTTC. Its protein is CASHGSGRETYNEQFF.

The chain joins TRBV5-1 to TRBJ2-7, with D perhaps matching TRBD2 (6 bases). Trimming removed 6 bases at V and 2 bases at J, with 12 bases between. The germline CDR1 and CDR2 sequences are SGHRS and YFSETQ. The CDR3 is 13 amino acids. As DNA, the CDR3 is TGCGCCAGCAACCCGGGACTCACCTACGAGCAGTACTTC. As protein: CASNPGLTYEQYF.

The chain joins TRBV6-5 to TRBJ2-3; 7 bases fit TRBD2. The CDR3 length is 13 residues. Germline V gene lookup returns CDR1 MNHEY and CDR2 SVGAGI. With V trimmed by 4 bases and J by 5 bases, 3 bases remained unmatched. Here the CDR3 DNA reads TGTGCCAGCAGTTGGCAGCGGGAAGATACGCAGTATTTT. Translating it yields CASSWQREDTQYF.

The chain has TRBV27 and TRBJ1-5, with D possibly matching TRBD1 (5 bases). V gave up 6 bases and J gave up 7 bases, with 10 bases separating them. The CDR3 is 12 residues long. Germline assignment: CDR1 MNHEY and CDR2 SMNVEV (reference sequence). CDR3 sequence: CASSQGAQPQHF. The CDR3 DNA sequence: TGTGCCAGCAGCCAGGGCGCCCAGCCCCAGCATTTT.

The chain employs TRBV7-9 and TRBJ1-1; D gene unclear. Germline values: CDR1 SEHNR, CDR2 FQNEAQ (reference sequence). V gave up 0 bases and J gave up 5 bases, with 10 bases separating them. This CDR3 spans 14 amino acids. The CDR3 region is CASSLARPRTEAFF. In DNA, the CDR3 is TGTGCCAGCAGCTTAGCGAGGCCCCGGACTGAAGCTTTCTTT.

The rearrangement uses TRBV27 and TRBJ1-4; a weak D match, TRBD1 (5 bases). Trimming pared 5 bases from V and 8 bases from J, leaving 21 bases between. There are 16 residues in the CDR3. CDR1 MNHEY and CDR2 SMNVEV come from the germline V gene (reference sequence). The CDR3: CASSPFPGPGGEKLFF. Here the CDR3 DNA reads TGTGCCAGCAGTCCCTTCCCGGGGCCGGGAGGCGAAAAACTGTTTTTT.

This chain links TRBV7-9 with TRBJ2-1; D is ambiguous. Germline CDR1 reads SEHNR; CDR2 reads FQNEAQ (reference sequence). The CDR3 is made up of 12 amino acids. V was clipped by 1 base and J by 9 bases, with 7 bases between them. CDR3 protein: CASSLVRAEQFF. The CDR3 DNA reads as TGTGCCAGCAGCTTAGTGCGTGCTGAGCAGTTCTTC.

The chain is built from TRBV9 and TRBJ2-3; perhaps TRBD1 as D (5 bases). The CDR3 spans 14 residues. Germline CDR1 SGDLS, CDR2 YYNGEE. Deletions cut 4 bases from V and 0 bases from J, with 9 bases between. The CDR3 region is CASSRQSSTDTQYF. The CDR3, as DNA: TGTGCCAGCAGCAGACAGTCTAGCACAGATACGCAGTATTTT.

CDR3 residues: CASSQGSGAQPQHF. In nucleotides, the CDR3 is TGTGCCAGCAGCCAAGGGTCAGGGGCCCAGCCCCAGCATTTT. V and J are TRBV3-1 (or the pseudogene TRBV3-2) and TRBJ1-5, with a tentative D call TRBD1 (6 bases). CDR1 and CDR2 (germline): LGHDT, YNNKEL (reference sequence). V lost 1 base to trimming and J lost 7 bases, with 11 bases between them. This CDR3 is 14 amino acids long.

The V and J genes are TRBV19 and TRBJ1-1; the D gene is possibly TRBD1 (5 bases). Germline V CDR1 and CDR2: LNHDA, SQIVND (reference sequence). V lost 6 bases and J 0 bases, leaving 11 bases between the germline ends. CDR3 size: 14 residues. CDR3 amino acids: CASSNTGMNTEAFF. The CDR3 nucleotides are TGTGCCAGTAGCAATACAGGCATGAACACTGAAGCTTTCTTT.

V is TRBV21-1 and J is TRBJ1-1; no check of the table's D call, TRBD1, against the DNA was made. TRBV21-1 is listed as a pseudogene. This CDR3 comprises 16 residues. The CDR3 DNA sequence: TGTGCCAGCATCTTCCTTTTTATTCAGTCTTGGACTGAAGCTTTCTTT. Translating gives CASIFLFIQSWTEAFF.

CDR3 amino acids: CSVARDYTDTQYF. Written as DNA, the CDR3 is TGCAGCGTTGCCCGGGACTACACAGATACGCAGTATTTT. V is TRBV29-1 and J is TRBJ2-3; 7 bases match TRBD2. The V and J ends lost 4 bases and 2 bases, in that order; junction bases with no gene match: 3. The CDR3 sequence is 13 residues long. Germline V lookup: CDR1 SQVTM, CDR2 ANQGSEA.

The chain uses TRBV7-2 and TRBJ2-1; TRBD1 is a possible D gene (5 bases). This CDR3 spans 15 amino acids. Looked up from germline, CDR1 is SGHTA and CDR2 is FQGNSA. The ends were cut back, 5 bases at V and 9 bases at J, with 20 bases in the middle. DNA for the CDR3: TGTGCCAGCAGCAACAGCAGGGTCGCTTTAATTGAGCAGTTCTTC. Its translation is CASSNSRVALIEQFF. The full variable domain, in which reference TRBV7-2 and TRBJ2-1 provide the parts outside the CDR3, is GAGVSQSPSNKVTEKGKDVELRCDPISGHTALYWYRQSLGQGLEFLIYFQGNSAPDKSGLPSDRFSAERTGGSVSTLTIQRTQQEDSAVYLCASSNSRVALIEQFFGPGTRLTVL.

The gene calls are TRBV3-1 (or the pseudogene TRBV3-2) and TRBJ1-5; D gene unclear. Germline V gene lookup returns CDR1 LGHDT and CDR2 YNNKEL (reference sequence). V lost 1 base and J 2 bases, leaving 15 bases between the germline ends. CDR3 length: 17 residues. CDR3 sequence: CASSQGQVNTRNQPQHF. CDR3 in DNA: TGTGCCAGCAGCCAAGGACAAGTCAACACCCGCAATCAGCCCCAGCATTTT.

This clone was seen only a few times. The rearrangement links TRBV5-6 to TRBJ2-7; D perhaps matches TRBD2 (6 bases). Germline V gives CDR1 SGHDT, CDR2 YYEEEE. The CDR3 has 15 amino acids. The V and J ends lost 3 bases and 5 bases respectively, with 18 bases between them. The CDR3 nucleotides read TGTGCCAGCAGCTCACTCGCGGGACCTGCCGACGAGCAGTACTTC. Translated, it gives CASSSLAGPADEQYF.

V is TRBV11-1 and J is TRBJ1-4; D might be TRBD1 (6 bases). The CDR3 runs to 15 residues. V lost 5 bases and J lost 5, with 15 bases in between. Germline V lookup: CDR1 SGHAT, CDR2 FQDESV (reference sequence). CDR3 region: CASSRDIPANEKLFF. DNA for the CDR3: TGTGCCAGCAGCCGGGACATCCCCGCGAATGAAAAACTGTTTTTT. Full variable domain (outside the CDR3, taken from reference TRBV11-1 and TRBJ1-4): EAEVAQSPRYKITEKSQAVAFWCDPISGHATLYWYRQILGQGPELLVQFQDESVVDDSQLPKDRFSAERLKGVDSTLKIQPAELGDSAMYLCASSRDIPANEKLFFGSGTQLSVL.

The chain couples TRBV5-1 to TRBJ1-5, with D unclear. The V and J ends lost 2 bases and 5 bases respectively, with 8 bases between them. The CDR3 length is 13 residues. CDR1 and CDR2 from the germline V gene are SGHRS and YFSETQ. The CDR3 coding sequence is TGCGCCAGCAGCTTTATCCCAGATCAGCCCCAGCATTTT. Translation: CASSFIPDQPQHF.

The J gene is TRBJ2-1, the V gene TRBV5-1; the D gene is possibly TRBD2 (6 bases). CDR3 size: 15 residues. Germline V CDR1 and CDR2: SGHRS, YFSETQ. The V gene lost 2 bases and the J gene lost 0 bases, with 9 bases spanning the gap. The CDR3 DNA sequence: TGCGCCAGCAGCTTTCTAGCGAGCTCCTACAATGAGCAGTTCTTC. Protein: CASSFLASSYNEQFF.

In DNA, the CDR3 is TGTGCCAGCAAAATAGACAGTAGTTCACCCCTCCACTTT. Translation: CASKIDSSSPLHF. This chain joins TRBV6-5 and TRBJ1-6; tentatively, D is TRBD1 (5 bases). Germline CDR1 and CDR2: MNHEY and SVGAGI. V was trimmed by 7 bases and J by 9 bases, leaving 13 bases between them. The CDR3 covers 13 residues.